This T cell receptor (beta chain) was observed in a study of cytomegalovirus exposure and HLA in healthy donors. Study context: HLA-typed donors were the source of 82 million or so unique TCRs, which an early data release held.

PCR amplification relied on 60 Vbeta primers (plus 13 Jbeta primers). TCRdb keeps only in-frame clones here, not all; method: immunoSEQ multiplex PCR. There are about 160,000 clones in the sample; about 85% occur only once, and 1.9% lies in the top ten. Trimming removed 3 bases from V and 10 bases from J, with 15 bases in between. There are 13 residues in the CDR3. Germline CDR1 SQVTM, CDR2 ANQGSEA. Study observations and caveats: It was 150 to 200 TCR beta chains that were listed as cytomegalovirus-associated. In a later analysis, at a false discovery rate of 0.05, 15,000 to 20,000 TCR beta sequences were associated with HLA alleles. Several top significant clusters appeared, in a later analysis, to be linked to common viral pathogens.

Concerning this clone itself: The antigen remains unidentified.

This TCR was sampled from a young man in good health and CMV-seronegative. The sequencing input was PBMCs. This rearrangement joins TRBV29-1 to TRBJ1-4; D is uncertain. DNA for the CDR3: TGCAGCGTTGAGAGTGCCGACCTAGGAAAACTGTTTTTT. Its protein is CSVESADLGKLFF.